This T cell receptor beta chain was recovered during a study of blood T cell repertoires in COVID-19. Across the whole study: Specimens from acute and convalescent COVID-19 originated in the United States, Italy and Spain.

TCRdb's table, derived via immunoSEQ multiplex PCR, lists solely in-frame clones and lacks some. The data hold 100,000 to 150,000 clones, with roughly 80% observed a single time. This CDR3 is 14 amino acids long. The germline V gene encodes CDR1 SGHRS and CDR2 YFSETQ. V was clipped by 0 bases and J by 4 bases, with 10 bases between them. The sequencing sample was made of peripheral blood. The chain joins TRBV5-1 to TRBJ1-1; D is perhaps TRBD1 (6 bases). This TCR was recovered from a man aged 55 to 70 with acute or convalescent COVID-19. CDR3 amino acids: CASSLAQGGTEAFF. Here the CDR3 DNA reads TGCGCCAGCAGCTTGGCTCAAGGGGGCACTGAAGCTTTCTTT.